These 18 T cell receptor beta chains were all obtained from the same sample, sequenced in a study of OX40 agonist ivuxolimab in advanced cancers. Clones were read by immunoSEQ multiplex PCR, and TCRdb kept only the in-frame ones, dropping some. The top ten clones hold approximately 5.7% of a sample with about 97,000 clones, about 90% of them seen once. The material was CD4+ or CD8+ T cells sorted from blood, obtained in a trial of the OX40 agonist ivuxolimab. These receptors all stem from an adult with an advanced solid tumor such as melanoma, head and neck, liver or kidney cancer.

A single count supports this clone. This chain uses TRBV4-2 with TRBJ2-5; D call uncertain. The V end was cut by 0 bases, the J end by 1 base, with 6 bases between. Germline CDR1 and CDR2: LGHNA and YNFKEQ. The CDR3 totals 14 residues. The CDR3: CASSQDNSQETQYF. As DNA, the CDR3 is TGTGCCAGCAGCCAAGACAACAGCCAAGAGACCCAGTACTTC.

The V call is TRBV6-1, the J call TRBJ2-3; 8 bases agree with TRBD1. The junction had 6 bases not matched to a gene; V was cut back by 7 bases and J by 6 bases. The CDR3 extends over 13 amino acids. CDR1 is MNHNS and CDR2 is SASEGT in the germline V gene. CDR3 coding DNA: TGTGCCAGCACCCAAAGACAGGGGGATACGCAGTATTTT. As protein: CASTQRQGDTQYF.

About this clone itself: The junction shows a germline mismatch at one end, possibly a read error. V is TRBV10-3 and J is TRBJ2-4; unclear D gene. Germline V gene sequence: CDR1 ENHRY, CDR2 SYGVKD. This CDR3 is 11 amino acids long. The CDR3 sequence: CAISESHNFLF. CDR3 DNA: TGTGCCATCAGTGAGTCCCACAACTTTCTCTTC.

The rearrangement joins TRBV5-5 to TRBJ2-3; D unresolved. CDR3 size: 17 residues. Germline-derived CDR1 and CDR2 are SGHKS and YYEKEE (reference sequence). Trimming took off 1 base at V and 3 bases at J, with 18 bases between the two ends. CDR3 residues: CASSLRHSGIGTDTQYF. CDR3 bases: TGTGCCAGCAGCTTGCGACACTCTGGGATTGGTACAGATACGCAGTATTTT. Combining the CDR3 with reference TRBV5-5 and TRBJ2-3 gives the whole variable domain DAGVTQSPTHLIKTRGQQVTLRCSPISGHKSVSWYQQVLGQGPQFIFQYYEKEERGRGNFPDRFSARQFPNYSSELNVNALLLGDSALYLCASSLRHSGIGTDTQYFGPGTRLTVL.

The V and J genes are TRBV6-5 and TRBJ1-6; TRBD1 aligns across 8 bases. CDR3 length: 15 residues. V trimming: 1 base; J trimming: 9 bases; junction bases outside the gene matches: 5. CDR1 and CDR2 from the germline V gene are MNHEY and SVGAGI. Written as DNA, the CDR3 is TGTGCCAGCAGTTACTTCGGACAGGGAAGTTCACCCCTCCACTTT. It specifies CASSYFGQGSSPLHF.

The CDR3 DNA reads TGTGCCAGCAGCGCGAAAAGGGGAGGGCAGGGACAAAACATTCAGTACTTC. Translation gives CASSAKRGGQGQNIQYF. The rearrangement joins TRBV7-9 to TRBJ2-4, with 7 bases fitting TRBD2. Germline CDR1 SEHNR, CDR2 FQNEAQ (reference sequence). CDR3 size: 17 residues. V was pared by 5 bases and J by 5 bases, with 15 bases of the junction left unmatched. The full variable domain, its missing parts supplied by reference TRBV7-9 and TRBJ2-4, is DTGVSQNPRHKITKRGQNVTFRCDPISEHNRLYWYRQTLGQGPEFLTYFQNEAQLEKSRLLSDRFSAERPKGSFSTLEIQRTEQGDSAMYLCASSAKRGGQGQNIQYFGAGTRLSVL.

J is TRBJ1-2 and V is TRBV19; 8 bases are shared with TRBD1. The CDR3 covers 14 residues. Germline loops: CDR1 LNHDA, CDR2 SQIVND (reference sequence). Losses at the gene ends were 5 bases for V and 4 bases for J; bases not matched to a gene: 6. The CDR3 is CASSRSDRAYGYTF. DNA for the CDR3: TGTGCCAGTAGTCGCTCGGACAGGGCCTATGGCTACACCTTC. The variable domain in full, with the rest retrieved from reference TRBV19 and TRBJ1-2, is DGGITQSPKYLFRKEGQNVTLSCEQNLNHDAMYWYRQDPGQGLRLIYYSQIVNDFQKGDIAEGYSVSREKKESFPLTVTSAQKNPTAFYLCASSRSDRAYGYTFGSGTRLTVV.

The chain links TRBV19 to TRBJ1-5; D gene ambiguous. CDR1 is LNHDA, CDR2 SQIVND, per germline (reference sequence). This CDR3 contains 12 residues. With 3 bases removed from V and 4 bases from J, the gap between germline ends came to 4 bases. As DNA, the CDR3 is TGTGCCAGTAGTATTACAAATCAGCCCCAGCATTTT. Its protein is CASSITNQPQHF.

The DNA of the CDR3 is TGTGCCAGCAGCCCGTACAGGTCTAGCACAGGGGCTACGCAGTATTTT. It yields the protein CASSPYRSSTGATQYF. The rearrangement joins TRBV9 to TRBJ2-3; TRBD1 matches 7 bases. This CDR3 spans 16 amino acids. Per the germline V gene, CDR1 is SGDLS and CDR2 is YYNGEE. The V gene end was trimmed by 4 bases and the J gene end by 8 bases; junction bases not matched to a gene: 16.

The chain couples TRBV14 to TRBJ2-6, with D uncertain. V lost 1 base, J lost 0 bases, and 1 base lay in between. This CDR3 spans 14 amino acids. In germline, CDR1 is SGHDN, CDR2 FVKESK. The CDR3 sequence: CASSQGSGANVLTF. CDR3 DNA: TGTGCCAGCAGCCAAGGCTCTGGGGCCAACGTCCTGACTTTC. Combining the CDR3 with reference TRBV14 and TRBJ2-6 gives the whole variable domain EAGVTQFPSHSVIEKGQTVTLRCDPISGHDNLYWYRRVMGKEIKFLLHFVKESKQDESGMPNNRFLAERTGGTYSTLKVQPAELEDSGVYFCASSQGSGANVLTFGAGSRLTVL.

V is TRBV6-1 and J is TRBJ2-1; maybe TRBD2 (5 bases). CDR1 MNHNS and CDR2 SASEGT come from the germline V gene. Trimming took off 0 bases at V and 1 base at J, with 16 bases between the two ends. This CDR3 is 18 amino acids long. CDR3 nucleotide sequence: TGTGCCAGCAGTGAAGCTGGTGGGAGTGGAAATTCCTACAATGAGCAGTTCTTC. It encodes CASSEAGGSGNSYNEQFF.

The V and J genes are TRBV19 and TRBJ1-3; D gene unclear. V was clipped by 4 bases and J by 0 bases, with 10 bases between them. Germline CDR1 is LNHDA and CDR2 is SQIVND (reference sequence). The CDR3 contains 15 residues. The CDR3 is CASSREQPSGNTIYF. DNA for the CDR3: TGTGCCAGTAGTAGAGAACAGCCCTCTGGAAACACCATATATTTT.

This rearrangement joins TRBV9 to TRBJ2-1, with a tentative D call TRBD1 (6 bases). Trimming stripped 3 bases from V and 4 bases from J, with 8 bases between. The CDR3 totals 13 residues. Germline lookup yields CDR1 SGDLS and CDR2 YYNGEE. CDR3 bases: TGTGCCAGCAGCGCCGGACAGTACAATGAGCAGTTCTTC. Translation: CASSAGQYNEQFF.

This clone was recorded once. The chain employs TRBV30 and TRBJ2-2; D not certain. CDR1 is GTSNPN and CDR2 is SVGIG in the germline V gene (reference sequence). V lost 0 bases, J lost 4 bases, and 9 bases lay in between. CDR3 length: 14 amino acids. CDR3 nucleotide sequence: TGTGCCTGGAGTGTTAACACACTCACCGGGGAGCTGTTTTTT. The encoded protein is CAWSVNTLTGELFF.

CDR3 nucleotides: TGTGCCAGCAGCTTGATGGGAGGGTACGATGAGCAGTTCTTC. Its translation is CASSLMGGYDEQFF. The chain uses TRBV7-9 and TRBJ2-1, with TRBD2 matching 7 bases. V gave up 3 bases and J gave up 8 bases; unmatched junction bases: 7. The CDR3 is made up of 14 amino acids. CDR1 is SEHNR and CDR2 is FQNEAQ in the germline V gene (reference sequence).

The chain carries TRBV30 and TRBJ1-2, with D possibly being TRBD1 (6 bases). V lost 5 bases and J lost 4, with 20 bases in between. This CDR3 is 15 amino acids long. Germline-derived CDR1 and CDR2 are GTSNPN and SVGIG (reference sequence). CDR3: CAWQNPRTAVYGYTF. The CDR3 region has the DNA TGTGCCTGGCAGAACCCCCGGACAGCTGTCTATGGCTACACCTTC.

The chain combines TRBV11-3 with TRBJ2-4, with a possible D match to TRBD1 (7 bases). Per the germline V gene, CDR1 is SGHNT and CDR2 is YENEEA. The CDR3 is 19 residues long. Trimming left V 0 bases short and J 3 bases short, with 21 bases between. The CDR3 nucleotides are TGTGCCAGCAGCTTAGATCCTCGTTTTGGAGGGGGCTACAAAAACATTCAGTACTTC. Protein sequence: CASSLDPRFGGGYKNIQYF.

The chain carries TRBV7-9 and TRBJ2-1; no reliable D call. The CDR3 has 13 residues. Between the trimmed V and J ends, which lost 4 bases and 1 base, there was a span of 5 bases. CDR1 and CDR2 from the germline V gene are SEHNR and FQNEAQ (reference sequence). The CDR3 reads CASSSGSYNEQFF. For the CDR3, the DNA is TGTGCCAGCAGCTCGGGTTCCTACAATGAGCAGTTCTTC.